This TCR beta chain was obtained from a study of blood T cell repertoires in COVID-19 (dated by TCRdb to 2019 to 2021). About the study as a whole: Samples covering the acute and convalescent phases of COVID-19 were provided by collaborators in the United States, Italy and Spain. The material from the prospective study consisted of cDNA or gDNA derived from T cells, B-cell-depleted T cells, or PBMCs. Subjects who had been exposed to COVID-19, were actively infected with it, or had recovered from it provided the deeply sampled blood TCRbeta repertoires that made up the dataset. The repertoires were released in a freely available public database intended as a resource for research on the immune response to SARS-CoV-2. Samples came from the ongoing ImmuneRACE study (first 160 participants) plus 1,254 subjects from 6 global collaborators. Sample metadata almost always included a de-identified subject ID, COVID-19 status, age in years and sex. HLA class I and class II types, where available, came from metadata supplied by the sample provider rather than from assay-based typing. The study at large found these results: The quantity of clinical and demographic metadata differed by source and by participant and was supplied without curation.

Concerning this clone: The specificity of this receptor is unknown. No base quality values were provided; no much bigger clone lies one nucleotide off.

TCRbeta CDR3 regions were amplified from genomic DNA by means of the immunoSEQ Assay, a bias-controlled multiplex PCR. The study's own analysis went as follows. The number of nucleated cells in each sample was estimated from the amplification of reference gene primers within the assay. Sequence reads were collapsed and filtered to measure the absolute abundance of every unique TCRbeta CDR3 rearrangement. For each sample, productive Simpson clonality was calculated as the square root of Simpson's diversity index over productive rearrangements. TCRdb took this table from immuneACCESS and kept in-frame rearrangements with V and J called. Such tables lack part of the clones; where checked against another copy, unresolved V genes explain under half of the gap, and the rest is unexplained. That table furnishes V, J and clone size, whereas the DNA furnished D and trimming. The sample profile shows under 150,000 clones; more than 70% of them were found once. The ten largest clones add up to under 2.5% of the sample.

The CDR3 runs 14 residues from the cysteine to the phenylalanine. Here the CDR3 DNA is all that survives: 42 bases in frame from base 1. Between the V and J ends, shortened by 4 bases and 6 bases respectively, the junction contains 14 bases. CDR1 and CDR2 are read off the germline V gene (reference sequence) as SGHKS and YYEKEE. The collaborating institutions used their own protocols to collect whole blood in K2EDTA tubes. For TCRbeta analysis, collaborators shipped samples as frozen whole blood, isolated PBMCs, or DNA extracted from either of those sample types. Sequencing was performed on peripheral blood. The V and J genes are TRBV5-5 and TRBJ2-1, with TRBD2 perhaps the D gene, on 6 matching bases. This receptor was identified in a man aged 65 to 85 with acute or convalescent COVID-19. The CDR3 corresponds to CASSGDSPPNEQFF. At the DNA level, the sequence is TGTGCCAGCAGCGGGGACTCTCCCCCCAATGAGCAGTTCTTC.